The 16 T cell receptor beta chains below come from one sample, sequenced in a study of immune evolution from preneoplasia to lung adenocarcinoma (dated by TCRdb to the early 2020s). Receptor libraries were prepared by the immunoSEQ multiplex PCR assay. In TCRdb, the immuneACCESS table is reduced to in-frame sequences with V and J assigned. These tables do not hold every clone; where another copy was compared, an unresolved V gene accounts for under half, and the others remain unexplained. The sample table contains over 5,500 clones; only one count was recorded for more than 75% of them. 3.1% of the sample comes from the top ten. Sequencing was done on a sample of FFPE lung adenocarcinoma in situ tissue. This specimen's cell subset or site label, per the study, means: preinvasive adenocarcinoma in situ (AIS). These receptors originate from an older donor with lung adenocarcinoma.

The chain recombines TRBV5-5 with TRBJ2-3; no definite D call. V was trimmed by 4 bases and J by 0 bases, leaving 12 bases between them. Germline lookup yields CDR1 SGHKS and CDR2 YYEKEE (reference sequence). This CDR3 region has 15 residues. CDR3 residues: CASSPFSQSTDTQYF. The CDR3 bases are TGTGCCAGCAGCCCCTTCTCCCAAAGCACAGATACGCAGTATTTT.

The V and J genes are TRBV7-9 and TRBJ2-7; the D call may be TRBD1 or TRBD2 (5 bases each). Germline-derived CDR1 and CDR2 are SEHNR and FQNEAQ (reference sequence). V lost 3 bases, J lost 2 bases, and 11 bases lay in between. CDR3 length: 14 residues. The CDR3 DNA sequence: TGTGCCAGCAGCTTTGGGACCTTTACCTACGAGCAGTACTTC. It codes for CASSFGTFTYEQYF.

The rearrangement uses TRBV9 and TRBJ2-1; 13 bases line up with TRBD2. CDR1 is SGDLS, CDR2 YYNGEE, per germline. The CDR3 extends over 19 amino acids. The J segment lost 1 base and the V segment lost 3 bases, leaving 10 bases of the junction unmatched. The chain's CDR3 is CASSAGLAGTPRSYNEQFF. The CDR3 nucleotides are TGTGCCAGCAGCGCGGGACTAGCGGGAACCCCGAGGTCCTACAATGAGCAGTTCTTC.

The V gene is TRBV19, the J gene TRBJ1-2; D ambiguous. The CDR3 has 14 amino acids. Germline-derived CDR1 and CDR2 are LNHDA and SQIVND (reference sequence). V lost 3 bases to trimming and J lost 7 bases, with 15 bases between them. The CDR3: CASSIEFGVAGYTF. For the CDR3, the DNA is TGTGCCAGTAGTATCGAGTTTGGGGTAGCTGGCTACACCTTC.

The chain carries TRBV9 and TRBJ1-3; 8 positions agree with TRBD1. The CDR3 spans 15 residues. Germline V CDR1 and CDR2: SGDLS, YYNGEE. The trim removed 4 bases at V and 4 bases at J, leaving 7 bases unmatched. CDR3 sequence reads: CASSTRTGLGNTIYF. In nucleotides, the CDR3 is TGTGCCAGCAGCACAAGGACAGGGCTCGGAAACACCATATATTTT.

For the CDR3, the DNA is TGTGCCAGCAGCGGGGGCTATCTCCAAGAGACCCAGTACTTC. This codes for CASSGGYLQETQYF. The V gene is TRBV7-6, the J gene TRBJ2-5; D might be TRBD1 (6 bases). The V gene's germline CDR1 is SGHVS and CDR2 FNYEAQ. This CDR3 spans 14 amino acids. V lost 5 bases to trimming and J lost 1 base, with 11 bases between them.

This rearrangement joins TRBV6-5 to TRBJ2-2, with 7 bases matching TRBD1. This CDR3 spans 14 amino acids. V was pared by 6 bases and J by 6 bases, with 7 bases of the junction left unmatched. In germline, CDR1 is MNHEY, CDR2 SVGAGI. This chain's CDR3 is CASSINRGPGELFF. The CDR3 DNA reads TGTGCCAGCAGCATAAACAGGGGCCCCGGGGAGCTGTTTTTT.

The chain combines TRBV5-1 with TRBJ2-1, with a tentative D call TRBD2 (7 bases). V was trimmed by 0 bases and J by 6 bases, leaving 13 bases between them. CDR1 SGHRS and CDR2 YFSETQ come from the germline V gene. This CDR3 is built from 15 residues. CDR3 sequence: CASSLGGGGRNEQFF. The CDR3, as DNA: TGCGCCAGCAGCTTGGGGGGAGGGGGTCGCAATGAGCAGTTCTTC.

Here the CDR3 DNA reads TGCGCCAGCAGCCCAAAATCCAGGGCGCCCCAAGAGACCCAGTACTTC. Its protein is CASSPKSRAPQETQYF. This chain connects TRBV4-1 to TRBJ2-5; a weak D match, TRBD1 (5 bases). The CDR3 consists of 16 residues. V was shortened by 4 bases and J by 1 base, with 16 bases between the two germline ends. Germline loops: CDR1 MGHRA, CDR2 YSYEKL.

This chain connects TRBV9 to TRBJ2-3, with TRBD2 matching over 13 bases. CDR3 size: 17 residues. The J segment lost 6 bases and the V segment lost 4 bases, leaving 11 bases of the junction unmatched. Germline loops: CDR1 SGDLS, CDR2 YYNGEE. The CDR3, as DNA: TGTGCCAGCAGCCTAACAGGACTAGCGGGAGTATTGGATACGCAGTATTTT. This translates into CASSLTGLAGVLDTQYF.

V and J are TRBV7-2 and TRBJ2-2; TRBD2 aligns across 10 bases. Germline V lookup: CDR1 SGHTA, CDR2 FQGNSA. The CDR3 extends over 14 amino acids. With 5 bases clipped from V and 7 bases from J, the junction kept 4 bases outside the gene matches. CDR3 in DNA: TGTGCCAGCAGCAAGACTAGCGGGTTCGGGGAGCTGTTTTTT. This translates into CASSKTSGFGELFF.

This clone was seen just once. The rearrangement joins TRBV6-5 to TRBJ2-7; unclear D gene. Germline CDR1 is MNHEY and CDR2 is SVGAGI. This CDR3 has 15 amino acids. The V end was cut by 8 bases, the J end by 0 bases, with 17 bases between. The CDR3 sequence is CASRSLTVSSYEQYF. The CDR3 nucleotides read TGTGCCAGCCGTTCCTTAACGGTTAGCTCCTACGAGCAGTACTTC.

V usage is TRBV2 and J usage is TRBJ1-1; 7 nucleotides match TRBD1. The CDR3 length is 15 residues. The trim removed 2 bases at V and 1 base at J, leaving 4 bases unmatched. Per the germline V gene, CDR1 is SNHLY and CDR2 is FYNNEI. CDR3 nucleotides: TGTGCCAGCAGTGAATCGAGACAGGGGAACACTGAAGCTTTCTTT. This codes for CASSESRQGNTEAFF. Complete variable domain (other parts from reference TRBV2 and TRBJ1-1): EPEVTQTPSHQVTQMGQEVILRCVPISNHLYFYWYRQILGQKVEFLVSFYNNEISEKSEIFDDQFSVERPDGSNFTLKIRSTKLEDSAMYFCASSESRQGNTEAFFGQGTRLTVV.

The chain joins TRBV5-6 to TRBJ2-7; TRBD1 is a possible D gene (5 bases). The CDR3 has 14 amino acids. The germline CDR1 and CDR2 sequences are SGHDT and YYEEEE. The germline V and J ends were trimmed by 1 base and 3 bases, with 11 bases remaining between them. CDR3 amino acids: CASSLTGMIYEQYF. The CDR3 nucleotides read TGTGCCAGCAGCTTGACAGGAATGATCTACGAGCAGTACTTC.

The genes are TRBV7-2 and TRBJ2-5, with unresolved D. Germline values: CDR1 SGHTA, CDR2 FQGNSA. V was trimmed by 1 base and J by 6 bases, leaving 15 bases between them. The CDR3 runs 15 residues. CDR3 in amino acids: CASSLGGPLRKTQYF. The CDR3 region has the DNA TGTGCCAGCAGCTTAGGGGGTCCTCTGCGGAAGACCCAGTACTTC.

The rearrangement joins TRBV30 to TRBJ1-1; D ambiguous. Germline V gene data show CDR1 as GTSNPN and CDR2 as SVGIG (reference sequence). V shed 5 bases and J shed 1 base, with 14 bases lying between them. The CDR3 length is 14 residues. CDR3 DNA sequence: TGTGCCTGGTCGAGGAGGCAGGCGAACACTGAAGCTTTCTTT. It translates to CAWSRRQANTEAFF.